This record looks at one T cell receptor beta chain sequence and its context. Assay used: immunoSEQ multiplex PCR; TCRdb lists only in-frame clones, some missing. In the table there are about 200,000 clones, 88% of which are singletons. This entry comes from a study of blood T cell repertoires in COVID-19. Study information: Sites in the United States, Italy and Spain provided acute and convalescent COVID-19 samples.

Patients of the Seattle cohort, enrolled during active infection, were followed longitudinally. V shed 5 bases and J shed 2 bases, with 11 bases lying between them. The CDR3 runs to 14 residues. Per the germline V gene, CDR1 is PRHDT and CDR2 is FYEKMQ (reference sequence). This TCR was sampled from a man aged 50 to 59 with COVID-19, enrolled during active disease. The sample taken for sequencing was peripheral blood. The chain employs TRBV13 and TRBJ2-3; tentative D call: TRBD2 (6 bases). In DNA, the CDR3 is TGTGCCAGCAGCCTGGGGAGGATCACAGATACGCAGTATTTT. It is translated as CASSLGRITDTQYF.